This entry features one T cell receptor beta chain sequence. No antigen is known for it. Base quality data are lacking; no much larger clone is found one base away. RNA was extracted with the RNeasy kit and roughly 0.5 to 1 ug was reverse transcribed using random hexamers. The immunoSEQ multiplex PCR assay, covering 54 Vbeta and 13 Jbeta segments, was used to amplify TCR beta CDR3 regions. Bias from PCR amplification was corrected by using a synthetic template baseline for primer optimization and for computational correction. Processing in the source paper ran as follows. Reads were annotated to V, D and J genes according to IMGT and were analyzed with immunoSEQ Analyzer, with only productive sequences retained. Clonality was computed as one minus Shannon entropy normalized by log2 of the number of productive unique sequences. Public and private clones were assessed among the 100 most prevalent clones of each patient and control. A clone was defined as Susac-specific if it was absent from the healthy and MS cohorts, from around 960 published viral clones and from other ImmuneACCESS disease sequences. TCRdb cleaned the public reads at Q25 with fastp, built clones with MiXCR and kept in-frame beta chains. Records with the same CDR3 protein are collapsed into one entry carrying the most frequent genes and DNA. TCRdb, not the original authors, processed these V and J calls. This sample is represented by 210,000 or so distinct CDR3 sequences; approximately 94% of them were singletons. Approximately 0.15% of the sample rests with the top ten.

This record belongs to a study of CD8 T cells in Susac syndrome (dated by TCRdb to the late 2010s). With respect to the entire study: Of the Susac syndrome patients who were sequenced, roughly eight were in clinical remission while about six had clinically active disease. Repertoire sequencing was used to test whether CD8+ T cell activation and differentiation in Susac syndrome was antigen driven. At blood withdrawal, Susac syndrome patients were either therapy-naive, taking corticosteroids (in some cases with IVIg as well), or taking IVIg alone. General study outcomes and caveats: The number of individuals in the TCR sequencing and HLA analysis was acknowledged as relatively small. No clonal expansion was detected in the CD4+ T cell repertoire of Susac syndrome patients.

V is reduced by 7 bases and J by 5 bases, leaving a spacing of 15 bases between them. From the germline V gene (reference sequence), CDR1 is LNHDA and CDR2 is SQIVND. The CDR3 runs 14 amino acids, cysteine and phenylalanine included. The CDR3 DNA has 42 bases and is translated from base 1. Peripheral blood CD8+ and CD4+ T cells from healthy donors, Susac syndrome patients and multiple sclerosis patients were profiled by high-throughput TCR beta sequencing. Recently defined diagnostic criteria for definite or probable disease were met by the Susac syndrome patients. Bulk CD8+ and CD4+ T cells were purified magnetically by negative isolation, whereas CD8+ TEMRA cells were enriched by FACS. Blood was collected in EDTA tubes and processed within 24 hours, with PBMCs isolated through density gradient centrifugation. PBMCs destined for TCR sequencing were cryopreserved in liquid nitrogen and later thawed in a 37 °C water bath. The sorted or isolated CD4+, CD8+ and CD8+ TEMRA cells had a purity of 90% or higher.

The sequence derives from a human donor with Susac syndrome. Material for sequencing was CD4+ T cells from PBMCs. The chain was built from TRBV19 and TRBJ1-5, and perhaps TRBD1 as D gene, on 5 matching bases. At the DNA level, the sequence is TGTGCCAGTACCCGAGGCAGGGAGGATCAGCCCCAGCATTTT. Translation gives CASTRGREDQPQHF.